This passage covers 26 T cell receptor beta chains from one sample sequenced in a study of tumor-infiltrating lymphocytes in primary liver carcinoma. Co-extracting RNA and DNA was done with 20-30 mg of unsorted bulk tissue as input. A primer matching the constant region was used to make TCR beta cDNA from approximately 520 ng of total RNA. Each TCR beta library was derived from three nested multiplex PCR rounds that employed slightly modified ARM-PCR. TRBV1-TRBV30 forward and Cbeta reverse primers drove the first two roughly 10-cycle rounds. In TCRdb, the multiplex PCR reads were re-called with MiXCR into one record per CDR3 protein. Among fewer than 85,000 distinct CDR3 sequences listed, about three quarters were seen once. The specimen was tumor-adjacent normal liver tissue. Source of these receptors: a middle-aged man with primary liver carcinoma and hepatitis B virus infection.

The genes are TRBV29-1 and TRBJ2-3, with 9 bases matching TRBD1. The CDR3 contains 14 residues. The germline V gene has CDR1 SQVTM and CDR2 ANQGSEA. The CDR3: CRVSWTGASDTQYF. DNA for the CDR3: TGCAGAGTTTCCTGGACAGGGGCGTCAGATACGCAGTATTTT.

V usage is TRBV24-1 and J usage is TRBJ2-2; tentative D call: TRBD1 (6 bases). CDR1 KGHDR and CDR2 SFDVKD come from the germline V gene. This CDR3 spans 14 amino acids. The V end lost 6 bases, the J end lost 3 bases, and 10 bases lay between the germline ends. For the CDR3, the DNA is TGTGCCACCAGTCGACAGGCGGACACCGGGGAGCTGTTTTTT. This translates into CATSRQADTGELFF.

Note on this clonotype: The junction and the germline gene differ at one end; a read error may be behind it. This rearrangement joins TRBV4-2 to TRBJ2-7; D is perhaps TRBD2 (5 bases). The CDR3 runs to 12 residues. The germline gives CDR1 LGHNA, CDR2 YNFKEQ. CDR3 protein: CASNQEGHVQYF. CDR3 sequence (DNA): TGTGCCAGCAACCAAGAGGGCCACGTGCAGTACTTC.

For this clonotype: Germline and junction disagree at one end, which may indicate a read error. The chain recombines TRBV29-1 with TRBJ2-1, with D unresolved. The CDR3 is made up of 14 amino acids. The germline CDR1 and CDR2 sequences are SQVTM and ANQGSEA. CDR3 sequence reads: CNVAETSSVNEQFF. The CDR3 DNA sequence: TGTAACGTTGCGGAGACCTCGAGCGTCAATGAGCAGTTCTTC.

This clonotype was seen once. V and J are TRBV6-5 and TRBJ1-5; the D gene could be TRBD1 or TRBD2 (5 bases each). The J call may be in error: the DNA end matches TRBJ2-3 better. The germline CDR1 and CDR2 sequences are MNHEY and SVGAGI. The CDR3 sequence is 18 residues long. CDR3 bases: TGTGCCAGCAGTTATACCCGGCCGACAGCCACTAGTAATCAGCCCCAGTATTTT. This encodes CASSYTRPTATSNQPQYF.

This chain links TRBV5-1 with TRBJ1-5; 7 bases line up with TRBD1. J lost 3 bases, V lost 7 bases, and 4 bases had no gene match. Germline V CDR1 and CDR2: SGHRS, YFSETQ. This CDR3 spans 13 amino acids. In nucleotides, the CDR3 is TGCGCCAGCGGCACAGGGGACAATCAGCCCCAGCATTTT. Protein: CASGTGDNQPQHF.

Of note for this clonotype: A much larger clone differs from this one at a single base, so this may be a read error. The chain employs TRBV29-1 and TRBJ2-1, with 7 bases matching TRBD2. This CDR3 region has 12 residues. CDR1 and CDR2 from the germline V gene are SQVTM and ANQGSEA. V gave up 7 bases and J gave up 8 bases; unmatched junction bases: 8. CDR3 amino acids: CSGIREVDEQFF. The CDR3, as DNA: TGCAGCGGGATACGGGAGGTCGATGAGCAGTTCTTC.

On this clonotype: A clone one base away is much larger, so this may be a read error. The rearrangement links TRBV4-2 to TRBJ2-2, with 10 positions matching TRBD2. CDR1 is LGHNA, CDR2 YNFKEQ, per germline. This CDR3 has 17 amino acids. CDR3 DNA: TGTGCCAGCAGCCAAGGGGGCCTAGCGGGAGATTTCGGGGAGCTGCTTTTT. Its translation is CASSQGGLAGDFGELLF.

Points on this clonotype: A read error is possible here, since a much larger clone lies one base away. The chain links TRBV28 to TRBJ2-7, with 9 bases identical to TRBD2. The length of the CDR3 is 15 residues. The germline V gene encodes CDR1 MDHEN and CDR2 SYDVKM. The CDR3 spells CANSFRASGIYEQYF. The CDR3 nucleotides read TGTGCCAACAGTTTTAGGGCTAGCGGGATCTACGAGCAGTACTTC.

CDR3 residues: CARRPLAGGAQYF. DNA of the CDR3: TGTGCCAGGAGGCCGCTAGCGGGGGGGGCCCAGTACTTC. The chain joins TRBV28 to TRBJ2-5, with 12 bases fitting TRBD2. V lost 9 bases and J lost 9; bases outside the gene matches: 8. The CDR3 has 13 residues. Germline CDR1 MDHEN, CDR2 SYDVKM.

A few counts support this clonotype. A junction end diverges from the germline sequence, so it may reflect a read error. The rearrangement joins TRBV14 to TRBJ1-2, with D perhaps matching TRBD1 (5 bases). This CDR3 comprises 15 residues. CDR1 is SGHDN and CDR2 is FVKESK in the germline V gene. DNA of the CDR3: TGTGCCGGCAGCCAATCGGGACCTCCGGGCTATGGTTACACCTTC. This codes for CAGSQSGPPGYGYTF.

About this clonotype: One end of the junction is discordant with germline, which a read error may explain. V and J are TRBV10-2 and TRBJ1-6; D possibly corresponds to TRBD1 (5 bases). This CDR3 is 16 amino acids long. Germline CDR1 reads WSHSY; CDR2 reads SAAADI. CDR3 DNA: TGCGCCAGCACCCCCCATCTGGGGACGGTGAATTCACCCTTCCACTTT. Translating it yields CASTPHLGTVNSPFHF.

This clonotype was seen only a few times. The chain has TRBV29-1 and TRBJ1-1; tentative D call: TRBD1 (5 bases). The CDR3 is made up of 14 amino acids. Trimming left V 7 bases short and J 3 bases short, with 18 bases between. From germline, CDR1 is SQVTM and CDR2 ANQGSEA. The CDR3 nucleotides read TGCAGCGCCCTCAGACTGCTGGGGGACACTGAAGCTTTCTTT. Its translation: CSALRLLGDTEAFF.

The chain combines TRBV11-3 with TRBJ2-2, with D maybe TRBD1 (5 bases). Germline V gene data show CDR1 as SGHNT and CDR2 as YENEEA. The CDR3 loop spans 14 amino acids. Trimming took off 1 base at V and 4 bases at J, with 7 bases between the two ends. The DNA for the CDR3 is TGTGCCAGCAGCTTAGGACAGTTCACCGGGGAGCTGTTTTTT. Translating gives CASSLGQFTGELFF.

J is TRBJ1-2 and V is TRBV6-6, with D maybe TRBD1 (5 bases). Per germline, CDR1 MNHNY and CDR2 SVGAGI (reference sequence). CDR3 length: 13 amino acids. Trimming left V 6 bases short and J 10 bases short, with 18 bases between. As DNA, the CDR3 is TGTGCCAGCAGATCCGGGGCCTCAGATGCCTACACCTTC. As protein: CASRSGASDAYTF.

With regard to this clonotype: The conserved final phenylalanine or tryptophan is absent from the CDR3, which likely points to a read error. The J gene is TRBJ2-5, the V gene TRBV11-1; no clear D. The CDR3 has 14 amino acids. From germline, CDR1 is SGHAT and CDR2 FQDESV (reference sequence). The CDR3 loop is CASSWAPREDTQYL. CDR3 nucleotide sequence: TGTGCTAGCAGCTGGGCCCCCCGAGAGGATACCCAGTACCTC.

The chain is built from TRBV6-5 and TRBJ2-1; 7 bases align to TRBD1. This CDR3 region has 15 residues. Unmatched junction bases numbered 14, after V lost 5 bases and J lost 10 bases. Germline values: CDR1 MNHEY, CDR2 SVGAGI. The CDR3 region has the DNA TGTGCCAGCAGTCACAGGGGCAGCTCCTATACAGAGCAGTTCTTC. It encodes CASSHRGSSYTEQFF.

With regard to this clonotype: The conserved phenylalanine or tryptophan is not found at the CDR3 terminus, so this likely reflects a read error. The rearrangement links TRBV12-3 or TRBV12-4 to TRBJ2-3; TRBD2 matches 8 bases. The CDR3 is made up of 14 amino acids. CDR3 sequence (DNA): TGTGTCAGCAGTCCCGGGACTAGGCCAGATACGCAGTATCTT. The encoded protein is CVSSPGTRPDTQYL.

The V gene is TRBV4-1, the J gene TRBJ2-1, with 8 nucleotides matching TRBD2. Germline lookup yields CDR1 MGHRA and CDR2 YSYEKL. The CDR3 has 16 amino acids. Losses at the gene ends were 2 bases for V and 15 bases for J; bases not matched to a gene: 18. CDR3 sequence (DNA): TGCGCCAGCAGCCAAACCGGGACTAGAGGGAGTAATGAACGGTTCTTC. Its translation is CASSQTGTRGSNERFF.

Comment on this clonotype: A much larger clone lies one base from this, so it may be a read error. The conserved final phenylalanine or tryptophan is absent from the CDR3, which likely points to a read error. V and J are TRBV20-1 and TRBJ1-5, with a possible D match to TRBD1 (5 bases). In germline, CDR1 is DFQATT, CDR2 SNEGSKA (reference sequence). This CDR3 spans 14 amino acids. V was clipped by 3 bases and J by 4 bases, with 13 bases between them. The chain's CDR3 is CSASNWGRNQPQHS. DNA of the CDR3: TGCAGTGCTAGTAACTGGGGCCGAAATCAGCCCCAGCATTCT.

Of note for this clonotype: A much larger clone lies a single base off, so this may be a read error. The chain combines TRBV5-1 with TRBJ2-7; TRBD1 agrees at 8 bases. Trimming removed 3 bases from V and 7 bases from J; junction bases left unmatched: 21. Germline CDR1 reads SGHRS; CDR2 reads YFSETQ. The CDR3 is 18 residues long. Here the CDR3 DNA reads TGCGCCAGCAGCTCTCCCCCCACTACCGGGACAGGCCGTGTGGAGCAGTACTTC. Encoded protein: CASSSPPTTGTGRVEQYF.

This clonotype has a handful of counts. This sequence joins TRBV7-9 and TRBJ1-3; TRBD1 is a possible D gene (5 bases). Per the germline V gene, CDR1 is SEHNR and CDR2 is FQNEAQ (reference sequence). Between the trimmed V and J ends, which lost 8 bases and 0 bases, there was a span of 17 bases. The CDR3 is made up of 16 amino acids. The CDR3 bases are TGTGCCAGCTGCCCTCCGGGGGGGAACTCTGGAAACACCATATATTTT. This gives the protein CASCPPGGNSGNTIYF.

This clonotype has only a few counts. The junction shows a germline mismatch at one end, possibly a read error. The chain recombines TRBV5-5 with TRBJ2-7, with 8 nucleotides matching TRBD1. Germline lookup yields CDR1 SGHKS and CDR2 YYEKEE (reference sequence). The CDR3 is 13 amino acids. In DNA form, the CDR3 reads TGTGCCAGCAGCTATAGGACAGGGAACAAACAGTATTTC. Protein: CASSYRTGNKQYF.

J is TRBJ2-3 and V is TRBV11-2, with 7 bases identical to TRBD2. V trimming: 6 bases; J trimming: 5 bases; junction bases outside the gene matches: 11. Germline V gene sequence: CDR1 SGHAT, CDR2 FQNNGV. This CDR3 has 15 amino acids. The chain's CDR3 is CASRTGTNGIDTQYF. The CDR3 DNA sequence: TGTGCCAGCAGGACCGGGACTAACGGCATAGATACGCAGTATTTT. Combining the CDR3 with reference TRBV11-2 and TRBJ2-3 gives the whole variable domain EAGVAQSPRYKIIEKRQSVAFWCNPISGHATLYWYQQILGQGPKLLIQFQNNGVVDDSQLPKDRFSAERLKGVDSTLKIQPAKLEDSAVYLCASRTGTNGIDTQYFGPGTRLTVL.

This clonotype has a single count. A read error is possible here, since a much larger clone lies one base away. The J gene is TRBJ2-5, the V gene TRBV5-1, with 8 bases that match TRBD1. The V gene's germline CDR1 is SGHRS and CDR2 YFSETQ. CDR3 size: 14 residues. CDR3 DNA: TGCGCCAACAGCTCCTCGACAGGGGAAGAGACCCAGTACTTC. It translates to CANSSSTGEETQYF. Full variable domain (outside the CDR3, taken from reference TRBV5-1 and TRBJ2-5): KAGVTQTPRYLIKTRGQQVTLSCSPISGHRSVSWYQQTPGQGLQFLFEYFSETQRNKGNFPGRFSGRQFSNSRSEMNVSTLELGDSALYLCANSSSTGEETQYFGPGTRLLVL.

There are a few counts of this clonotype. This is likely a read error, given that the CDR3 carries no conserved phenylalanine or tryptophan at its end. The chain has TRBV29-1 and TRBJ2-3; TRBD2 might be the D (5 bases). The ends were cut back, 7 bases at V and 7 bases at J, with 12 bases in the middle. This CDR3 contains 11 residues. Germline V gene lookup returns CDR1 SQVTM and CDR2 ANQGSEA. This CDR3 reads CSAGKTHTQYL. The CDR3 bases are TGCAGCGCGGGAAAGACACATACGCAGTATCTT.